The clone carrying this T cell receptor (beta chain) was counted ten times or more. The data belong to a study of identical twins. Germline V gene sequence: CDR1 MNHNS, CDR2 SASEGT. The CDR3 runs to 12 residues. Trimming pared 4 bases from V and 6 bases from J, leaving 8 bases between. A universal primer binding site was introduced by template switching. The final cDNA contained unique molecular identifiers. TCRdb re-analysed the 5' RACE reads in MiXCR, keeping a single row per CDR3 protein. Here the sample spans roughly 690,000 distinct CDR3 sequences, around 20% being singletons. A further study also used this sample, focusing on T cells expressing NK-cell markers.

The sequenced sample consisted of PBMCs. The source of this sequence is a young woman in good health. This chain connects TRBV6-1 to TRBJ2-3; the D is unclear. The CDR3 region has the DNA TGTGCCAGCAGTGTGCGAGGTGATACGCAGTATTTT. Its protein product is CASSVRGDTQYF.